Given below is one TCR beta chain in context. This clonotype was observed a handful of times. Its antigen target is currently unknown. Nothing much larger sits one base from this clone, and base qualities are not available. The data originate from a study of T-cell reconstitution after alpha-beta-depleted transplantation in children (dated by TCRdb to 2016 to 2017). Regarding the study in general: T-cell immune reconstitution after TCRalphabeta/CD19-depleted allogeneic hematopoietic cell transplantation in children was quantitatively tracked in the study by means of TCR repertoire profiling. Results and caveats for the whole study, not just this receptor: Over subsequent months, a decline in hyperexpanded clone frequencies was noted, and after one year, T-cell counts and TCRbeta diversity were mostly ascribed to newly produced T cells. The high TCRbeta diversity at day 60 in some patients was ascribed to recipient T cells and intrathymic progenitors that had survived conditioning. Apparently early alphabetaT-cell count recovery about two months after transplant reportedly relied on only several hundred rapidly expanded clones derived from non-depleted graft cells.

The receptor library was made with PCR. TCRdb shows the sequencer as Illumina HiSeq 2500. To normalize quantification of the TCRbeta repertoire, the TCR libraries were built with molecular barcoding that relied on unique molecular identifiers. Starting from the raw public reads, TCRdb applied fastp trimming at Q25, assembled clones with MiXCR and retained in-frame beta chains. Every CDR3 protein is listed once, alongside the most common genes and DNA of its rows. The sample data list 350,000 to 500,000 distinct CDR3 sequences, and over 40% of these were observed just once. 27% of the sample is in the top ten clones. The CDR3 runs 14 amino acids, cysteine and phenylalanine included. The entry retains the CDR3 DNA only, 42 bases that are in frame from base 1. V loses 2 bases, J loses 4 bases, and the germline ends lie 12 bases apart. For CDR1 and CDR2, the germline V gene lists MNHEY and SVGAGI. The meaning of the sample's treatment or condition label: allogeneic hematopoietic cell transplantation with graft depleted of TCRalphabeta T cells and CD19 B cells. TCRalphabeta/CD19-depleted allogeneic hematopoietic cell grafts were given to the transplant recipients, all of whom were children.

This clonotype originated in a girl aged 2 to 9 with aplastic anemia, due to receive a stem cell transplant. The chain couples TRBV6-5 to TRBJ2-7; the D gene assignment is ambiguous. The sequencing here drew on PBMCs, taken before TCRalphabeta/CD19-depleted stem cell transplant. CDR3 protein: CASSYEVLAYEQYF. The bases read TGTGCCAGCAGTTACGAAGTTCTTGCTTACGAGCAGTACTTC.